This T cell receptor (beta chain) was identified during a study of OX40 agonist ivuxolimab in advanced cancers. TCRdb's copy holds only in-frame clones and misses some; the assay was immunoSEQ multiplex PCR. The profile covers approximately 81,000 clones, with approximately 94% appearing a single time and more than 13% taken by the ten largest. Sample: CD4+ or CD8+ T cells sorted from blood, taken in a trial of the OX40 agonist ivuxolimab. The clonotype originates from an adult with an advanced solid tumor such as melanoma, head and neck, liver or kidney cancer.

The CDR3 sequence is CASSPLRANTEAFF. CDR3 DNA sequence: TGTGCCAGCAGTCCGCTTAGGGCGAACACTGAAGCTTTCTTT. The chain combines TRBV6-1 with TRBJ1-1, with no clear D. The V and J ends lost 5 bases and 1 base respectively, with 11 bases between them. Germline V gene lookup returns CDR1 MNHNS and CDR2 SASEGT. The CDR3 spans 14 residues.